This TCR beta chain was sequenced in a study of PD-1 blockade in classical Hodgkin lymphoma. Time point described: cycle 4 day 1 (C4D1), after five to seven weeks of nivolumab. Brentuximab vedotin exposure varied among the patients, all of whom had relapsed after autologous stem cell transplantation. Study results and limitations: Compared with baseline, CD4+ but not CD8+ TCR diversity had risen significantly by C4D1. The authors have not defined what causes the repertoire differences, possibly disease activity or prior therapy.

Profiled with immunoSEQ multiplex PCR; TCRdb holds only in-frame clones, not every one. The table has tens of thousands of clones, about 90% seen once. The V gene's germline CDR1 is SGDLS and CDR2 YYNGEE. The CDR3 is 15 amino acids. V was shortened by 3 bases and J by 3 bases, with 15 bases between the two germline ends. In regard to this clone: Its antigen is not identified.

The sequenced sample was peripheral blood mononuclear cells (PBMCs), obtained before the fourth cycle of nivolumab. This clonotype was sampled from a human donor with classical Hodgkin lymphoma. This chain connects TRBV9 to TRBJ1-2, with D possibly matching TRBD1 (5 bases). The CDR3 bases are TGTGCCAGCAGCGGAGGTCGGGGGGTAGACTATGGCTACACCTTC. Translated: CASSGGRGVDYGYTF.